This TCR beta chain was sequenced during a study of blood T cell repertoires in COVID-19 (dated by TCRdb to 2018 to 2021). Looking at the study overall: Samples from collaborators originated in the United States, Italy and Spain and spanned both the acute and convalescent phases of COVID-19. The prospective study material was composed of cDNA or gDNA derived from T cells, B-cell-depleted T cells, or PBMCs. Subjects who had been exposed to COVID-19, were actively infected with it, or had recovered from it provided the deeply sampled blood TCRbeta repertoires that made up the dataset. The repertoires were released in a freely available public database intended as a resource for research on the immune response to SARS-CoV-2. Samples came from the ongoing ImmuneRACE study (first 160 participants) plus 1,254 subjects from 6 global collaborators. The sample metadata nearly always contained a de-identified subject ID, COVID-19 status, age in years and sex. Where available, HLA class I and class II types were obtained from metadata supplied by the sample provider rather than from assay-based typing.

On this clone itself: Its antigen is still unknown. No clone much larger than this one lies a single base away; base qualities are absent.

The immunoSEQ Assay, a bias-controlled multiplex PCR, was used to amplify TCRbeta CDR3 regions from genomic DNA. Under the source paper's analysis protocol: The number of nucleated cells in each sample was estimated from the amplification of reference gene primers within the assay. To quantify the absolute abundance of each unique TCRbeta CDR3 rearrangement, sequence reads were collapsed and filtered. For each sample, productive Simpson clonality was calculated as the square root of Simpson's diversity index across productive rearrangements. Not all clones reach the TCRdb copy of this immuneACCESS table, which keeps in-frame sequences only. Checked studies attribute under half of the gap to unresolved V genes and leave the rest unexplained. For V, J and clone size, that table is used; D and trimming come from the DNA. The sample contains about 210,000 clones, around 84% of them found a single time. The biggest ten clones account for roughly 8.7% of the sample.

The research as a whole found: Clinical and demographic metadata were provided uncurated, with the amount varying by source and participant.

Measured from the cysteine to the phenylalanine, the CDR3 is 13 residues long. Solely the CDR3 DNA is kept, with 39 bases framed from the first base. Reading the germline V gene gives CDR1 SGHAT and CDR2 FQNNGV. V is shortened by 5 bases, J by 5 bases, and the region joining them spans 12 bases. Each collaborating institution followed its own protocols to collect whole blood in K2EDTA tubes. Collaborator samples were shipped for TCRbeta analysis as frozen whole blood, isolated PBMCs, or DNA extracted from either sample type. The chain links TRBV11-2 with TRBJ1-2; the D gene is not confidently resolved. The receptor comes from a man aged 45 to 65 with active or convalescent COVID-19. Input material: peripheral blood. The nucleotide sequence is given as TGTGCCAGCAGCCTAACGGGGAAGTATGGCTACACCTTC. Its translation is CASSLTGKYGYTF.